This T cell receptor (beta chain) was captured in a study of cytomegalovirus exposure and HLA in healthy donors. Study in general: The same platform as the approximately 640 first-cohort repertoires was used for the roughly 130 validation repertoires, a later analysis reported.

This table comes from immunoSEQ multiplex PCR, and its TCRdb copy is limited to in-frame clones, with some not included. The sample includes 45,000 to 70,000 clones, 85% to 95% seen only once; the top ten take approximately 6.3%. General study findings and limits: In vitro assays verified that three CMV-associated chains recognized CMV antigens specifically. Published work reported that the classifier diagnosed cytomegalovirus status with high specificity and sensitivity.

Comments on this clone: Its cognate antigen is unknown.

CDR1 is SEHNR and CDR2 is FQNEAQ in the germline V gene (reference sequence). The CDR3 sequence is 16 residues long. Trimming shortened V by 5 bases and J by 8 bases, and 22 bases separated the two germline ends. The clonotype was recovered from a woman aged 18-30 years in good health and CMV-seronegative. Input material: PBMCs. V and J are TRBV7-9 and TRBJ1-3; possible D gene TRBD1, 5 bases. The CDR3 loop reads CASSGRLGAGRDTIYF. As DNA, the CDR3 is TGTGCCAGCAGCGGCCGCCTCGGGGCGGGGAGGGACACCATATATTTT. Using reference TRBV7-9 and TRBJ1-3 for the parts outside the CDR3, the full variable domain is DTGVSQNPRHKITKRGQNVTFRCDPISEHNRLYWYRQTLGQGPEFLTYFQNEAQLEKSRLLSDRFSAERPKGSFSTLEIQRTEQGDSAMYLCASSGRLGAGRDTIYFGEGSWLTVV.